The clone carrying this T cell receptor (beta chain) appeared a single time. In the authors' methods: Reference gene primer amplification gave nucleated cell count estimates. Assay: immunoSEQ multiplex PCR; the TCRdb copy retains only in-frame clones and omits some. The D gene and trimming were derived from the DNA, and the V and J assignments and clone size from that table. The data contain over 300,000 clones, 89% of them singletons. This entry belongs to a study of blood T cell repertoires in COVID-19. In the study overall: T cells, B-cell-depleted T cells, or PBMCs supplied cDNA or gDNA.

CDR3 length: 14 residues. V was shortened by 4 bases and J by 6 bases, with 13 bases between the two germline ends. In germline, CDR1 is SGHTS, CDR2 YDEGEE. The clonotype comes from a man aged 35 to 55 with acute or convalescent COVID-19. Sequenced: peripheral blood. This chain connects TRBV5-8 to TRBJ2-2, with D possibly matching TRBD1 (5 bases). CDR3 amino acids: CASSAGIAAGELFF. The CDR3 region has the DNA TGTGCCAGCAGCGCAGGGATCGCGGCCGGGGAGCTGTTTTTT.